This T cell receptor beta chain is from a study of beta chain features in type 1 diabetes (dated by TCRdb to the late 2010s). About the full investigation: Patients and healthy donors did not differ in mean age, gender distribution, total cell number or subset yield. Regulatory and stem cell-like memory subsets were obtained from only 8 patients and roughly eight healthy donors, while naive and central memory subsets were obtained from all 30 or so donors. In the study, TCRB repertoires of sorted circulating CD4+ T cell subsets from recently diagnosed type 1 diabetes patients were compared with those of matched healthy donors. A total of under 120,000,000 sorted cells were examined across all samples, and RNA yield correlated strongly with the number of cells per subset.

Each donor gave one peripheral blood draw, about 100 mL on average, collected into heparinised tubes. A BD FACSAria II and a panel including CD45RO, CCR7, CD25, CD127, CD95 and CD27 were used to sort naive, central memory, regulatory and stem cell-like memory CD4+ T cells. Every sorted population had a purity above 95%. PBMCs were isolated immediately by Lymphoprep density gradient centrifugation and stained directly without culture. So that batch effects would be minimized, each experiment stained and sorted samples in pairs, pairing one healthy donor with one patient. The V end gives up 5 bases and the J end 6 bases, leaving 7 bases in the junction not matched to a gene. Sequences SGHAT (CDR1) and FQNNGV (CDR2) are obtained from the germline V gene. The CDR3 spans 15 residues, from the cysteine through the phenylalanine. The CDR3 DNA has 45 bases and is translated from base 1. Findings and caveats that apply to the study as a whole: Naive, central memory and regulatory TCRB repertoires appeared to be more alike among patients than among healthy donors. At VDJ recombination sites, type 1 diabetes patients had fewer insertions and more deleted nucleotides, which implies abnormalities in thymic rearrangement. A moderate but significant shortening of TCRB CDR3 length was observed in type 1 diabetes patients in all four CD4+ subsets. Because cDNA rather than genomic DNA was sequenced, highly expressing activated cells could have been over-represented, although no difference in activation and CD3 levels was found between groups. HLA sub-analyses involved small numbers of individuals, so any influence of HLA type on TCRB rearrangement remained unresolved. Shorter templates might be favored by PCR, yet because patient and control samples were amplified and corrected together, any such skew would affect both groups equally.

All of the isolated RNA was reverse transcribed with the High Capacity cDNA Reverse Transcription Kit, so expressed TCRB transcripts were sequenced. Deep immunoSEQ sequencing was applied to naive, central memory and regulatory T cell samples, giving an average of about 3.57 million total reads per sample. Sorted cells were lysed in RLT buffer and RNA was extracted with DNase-treated RNeasy Micro or Mini kits, depending on cell number. Each cell subset was processed on its own to prevent cross-contamination, while patient and healthy donor samples were processed together. TCRB sequences were amplified from cDNA with the immunoSEQ multiplex PCR, producing 87-bp fragments spanning the CDR3 region. The amplicons were sequenced using the Illumina HiSeq platform. On the authors' methods: PCR bias was corrected computationally using synthetic template baselines, and reads within Hamming distance 2 were collapsed, with unmergeable singletons discarded. Reads were aligned against IMGT to assign V, D and J genes, CDR3 length and insertions or deletions at six rearrangement sites. Within each subset, clonotype counts were normalized to sorted cell number, after which true diversity and Gini coefficients were computed with the tcR R package. Repertoire sharing was quantified using the overlap coefficient calculated on TCRB nucleotide sequences. What TCRdb holds here is the immuneACCESS table cut down to in-frame rearrangements. Part of the clones is not present; checked against another copy, under half of the missing clones reflect an unresolved V gene, and the others are unexplained. That table furnishes V, J and clone size, whereas the DNA furnished D and trimming. The sample has over 100,000 clones on record, about 17% of them singletons. The top ten constitute 2% to 3% of the sample.

For this clone: Its antigen specificity is not known. No much larger clone is present one base from it, and per-base qualities are unavailable.

This clonotype originated in a man aged 30 to 39 with type 1 diabetes. The material sequenced was central memory CD4+ T cells from blood. The chain employs TRBV11-2 and TRBJ2-3; TRBD2 aligns with 11 central bases. This receptor carries the CDR3 CASSRSGGAMDTQYF. The DNA sequence is TGTGCCAGCAGCCGTAGCGGGGGGGCCATGGATACGCAGTATTTT.